This TCR beta chain is drawn from a study of CD8 T cells in ankylosing spondylitis (dated by TCRdb to between 2016 and 2019). Some background on the complete study: To find TCR variants linked to disease, the study profiled T cell receptor beta repertoires in ankylosing spondylitis patients and healthy donors. The full study cohort comprised around 25 ankylosing spondylitis patients and around 100 healthy donors. Peripheral blood was sampled, and synovial fluid was additionally collected from ankylosing spondylitis patients.

Broader findings and caveats from the paper: Blood from ankylosing spondylitis patients appeared to be characterized by a TCR beta motif composed of about eight highly homologous amino acid variants. A CD8+ phenotype was shown by the disease-linked clones, which were found at relatively low frequencies in peripheral blood. Some of the motif variants had been reported before in the synovial fluid and blood of reactive arthritis patients, a finding that suggests common disease-initiation mechanisms. The disease-linked clones were reported as significantly enriched in matched synovial fluid samples from ankylosing spondylitis patients.

For each ankylosing spondylitis patient, the synovial fluid sample was matched to a blood sample from that same patient. For this clonotype: Its antigen is unknown. No per-base quality is available; no much larger clone lies one base away.

Taken from cysteine to phenylalanine, the CDR3 has 16 residues. Only the CDR3 DNA is retained, 48 bases long and in frame from the first base. V and J are truncated by 3 bases and 2 bases respectively, leaving an intervening sequence of 13 bases. The sequencer was an Illumina HiSeq 2500. Quantitative 5'-RACE with molecular barcodes was used to prepare TCR beta libraries. For the original study's pipeline: A new computational method based on a probabilistic model of VDJ rearrangement was used to identify disease-linked TCR variants. The raw public reads went through TCRdb reprocessing: fastp at Q25, MiXCR clone calling, in-frame beta chains kept. Merged by CDR3 protein, the rows form single entries marked with the most common genes and DNA. The V and J calls were not made by the authors but by TCRdb's processing. A total of some 150,000 distinct CDR3 sequences appear in this sample, roughly 44% of them only once. The ten largest clones add up to about 15% of the sample.

Sample: synovial fluid, either unsorted or a sorted T cell fraction (not recorded which). The chain uses TRBV12-3 or TRBV12-4 and TRBJ2-2, with no reliable assignment of the D segment. This clonotype was obtained from a male donor with ankylosing spondylitis. The nucleotide sequence reads as follows: TGTGCCAGCAGTTTCACGGGCCAGGTTAACACCGGGGAGCTGTTTTTT. This codes for CASSFTGQVNTGELFF.